This TCR beta chain was sequenced for a study of blood T cell repertoires in COVID-19. Overall study: COVID-19 samples from acute and convalescent phases originated in the United States, Italy and Spain. From T cells, B-cell-depleted T cells, or PBMCs came the material, which was cDNA or gDNA.

Germline values: CDR1 SGHRS, CDR2 YFSETQ. The CDR3 length is 12 residues. V was pared by 5 bases and J by 6 bases, with 11 bases between. In the source study's methods: How many nucleated cells were present was estimated from reference gene primer amplification. Here immunoSEQ multiplex PCR was the method, and the copy in TCRdb shows in-frame clones only, minus some. The V and J calls and clone size are taken from that table; D and trimming were inferred from the DNA. The table lists 150,000 or so clones, 75% to 85% of them singletons. The specimen sequenced was peripheral blood. The source of this sequence is a woman in her fifties or sixties with acute or convalescent COVID-19. The gene calls are TRBV5-1 and TRBJ1-2; unclear D gene. The CDR3 DNA sequence: TGCGCCAGCAGTCGGACTCTCGATGGCTACACCTTC. Protein product: CASSRTLDGYTF.